The rows below give T cell receptor beta chains drawn from one sample of a study of blood T cell repertoires in COVID-19. Repertoires were generated with immunoSEQ multiplex PCR, while TCRdb's copy carries only in-frame clones and drops some. The repertoire holds 84,000 or so clones, with about three quarters as singletons. The sample consisted of peripheral blood. The receptors were sampled from a human donor in a cohort sampled during active COVID-19. Both conserved end residues are part of each CDR3. A D gene is named only where the DNA matches it firmly. Part of the rows lack a size; the others show once, few, many or a class for expanded clones.

cdr3_aa	cdr3_nt	cdr3_length	v_call	j_call	clone_size	d_call
CASSPVKGPRGYTF	TGTGCCAGCTCACCTGTTAAGGGGCCCCGAGGCTACACCTTC	14	TRBV18	TRBJ1-2	-	-
CATSREGLAGDRYEQYF	TGTGCCACCAGCAGAGAGGGACTAGCGGGAGATAGATACGAGCAGTACTTC	17	TRBV15	TRBJ2-7	-	TRBD2
CASSLTFISGRVDEQFF	TGTGCCAGCAGTTTAACCTTTATTAGCGGGAGGGTCGATGAGCAGTTCTTC	17	TRBV28	TRBJ2-1	once	TRBD2
CASSFSSSEQFF	TGCGCCAGCAGTTTTTCGTCCAGTGAGCAGTTCTTC	12	TRBV5-1	TRBJ2-1	many	-
CASSLGQTYEQYF	TGTGCCAGCAGTTTGGGCCAAACCTACGAGCAGTACTTC	13	TRBV12-3/TRBV12-4	TRBJ2-7	-	-
CASSWRLDGATQYF	TGTGCCAGCAGCTGGAGGTTGGATGGTGCGACCCAGTACTTC	14	TRBV14	TRBJ2-5	-	-
CASSGGGFPDTQYF	TGTGCCAGCAGCGGAGGGGGTTTTCCAGATACGCAGTATTTT	14	TRBV9	TRBJ2-3	few	-
CAISEAGGQGIQYF	TGTGCCATCAGTGAGGCGGGAGGCCAGGGCATTCAGTACTTC	14	TRBV10-3	TRBJ2-4	-	TRBD2
CAISERQETETQYF	TGTGCCATCAGTGAAAGACAGGAGACAGAGACCCAGTACTTC	14	TRBV10-3	TRBJ2-5	-	-
CASSITGGGETQYF	TGTGCCAGCAGCATAACAGGGGGCGGTGAGACCCAGTACTTC	14	TRBV28	TRBJ2-5	once	TRBD1
CASMERDSYEQYF	TGTGCCAGCATGGAGCGGGACTCCTACGAGCAGTACTTC	13	TRBV28	TRBJ2-7	-	TRBD2
CASSPGGSTEAFF	TGTGCCAGCTCACCAGGGGGGAGCACTGAAGCTTTCTTT	13	TRBV18	TRBJ1-1	-	-
CASSQDVSAGGFGETQYF	TGCGCCAGCAGCCAAGATGTATCGGCGGGAGGGTTTGGAGAGACCCAGTACTTC	18	TRBV4-3	TRBJ2-5	-	TRBD2
CASSFSPYEQFF	TGTGCCAGCAGCTTTTCCCCATATGAGCAGTTCTTC	12	TRBV7-6	TRBJ2-1	-	-
CASSLIEGTEAFF	TGTGCCAGCAGTTTAATAGAGGGCACTGAAGCTTTCTTT	13	TRBV28	TRBJ1-1	-	-
CASSPDRVPRATQYF	TGTGCCAGCAGCCCGGACAGGGTCCCCAGGGCTACGCAGTATTTT	15	TRBV11-2	TRBJ2-3	-	TRBD1
CASRRLAGVPDTQYF	TGTGCCAGTAGAAGACTAGCGGGAGTCCCCGATACGCAGTATTTT	15	TRBV19	TRBJ2-3	once	TRBD2
CASRQGTGRGTEYNEQFF	TGTGCCAGCAGGCAGGGTACTGGCAGGGGGACAGAGTACAATGAGCAGTTCTTC	18	TRBV4-2	TRBJ2-1	few	TRBD1
CASSPDSGLSEQFF	TGTGCCAGCAGCCCAGACTCAGGGCTAAGTGAGCAGTTCTTC	14	TRBV11-2	TRBJ2-1	-	-
CASSLGQTNTGELFF	TGTGCCAGCAGCTTAGGGCAGACGAACACCGGGGAGCTGTTTTTT	15	TRBV11-3	TRBJ2-2	few	-
CASTLVAGGPDTQYF	TGTGCCAGCACCCTCGTAGCGGGAGGGCCAGATACGCAGTATTTT	15	TRBV28	TRBJ2-3	-	TRBD2
CASSLSLNADNEQFF	TGTGCCAGCAGTTTATCACTAAACGCCGACAATGAGCAGTTCTTC	15	TRBV28	TRBJ2-1	-	-
CASSYQGGGSGYTF	TGTGCCAGCAGCTACCAAGGGGGGGGTAGTGGCTACACCTTC	14	TRBV7-2	TRBJ1-2	-	-
CASSVGTGESQPQHF	TGTGCCAGCAGCGTAGGGACAGGCGAGAGTCAGCCCCAGCATTTT	15	TRBV9	TRBJ1-5	-	TRBD1
CASSLLLDRRETQYF	TGTGCCAGCAGTTTACTACTAGACCGGCGGGAGACCCAGTACTTC	15	TRBV28	TRBJ2-5	-	-
CASSGSLLTGNYGYTF	TGTGCCAGCAGTGGTTCCTTACTGACAGGGAACTATGGCTACACCTTC	16	TRBV2	TRBJ1-2	-	TRBD1
CASSQLRSPREQYF	TGTGCCAGCAGCCAATTAAGGAGCCCACGGGAGCAGTACTTC	14	TRBV14	TRBJ2-7	-	-
CASSPGTGVEKLFF	TGTGCCAGCAGCCCCGGGACAGGGGTTGAAAAACTGTTTTTT	14	TRBV5-4	TRBJ1-4	-	TRBD1
CASSPATSGSLNFYNEQFF	TGTGCCAGCAGCCCAGCGACTAGCGGGAGCCTTAACTTCTACAATGAGCAGTTCTTC	19	TRBV7-9	TRBJ2-1	-	TRBD2
CSASTSHTQYF	TGCAGTGCTAGCACCAGTCATACCCAGTACTTC	11	TRBV20-1	TRBJ2-5	-	-